The following is a T cell receptor beta chain sequence with its context. Original data processing: Reference gene primers were amplified, and this amplification served to estimate nucleated cell counts. Method: immunoSEQ multiplex PCR; TCRdb's copy keeps in-frame clones and lacks some. Clone size and the V and J calls come from that table; the DNA yielded D and trimming. The repertoire holds some 250,000 clones, with approximately 84% as singletons. Unmatched junction bases numbered 7, after V lost 4 bases and J lost 0 bases. The CDR3 extends over 16 amino acids. Germline V gives CDR1 SEHNR, CDR2 FQNEAQ (reference sequence). This record belongs to a study of blood T cell repertoires in COVID-19. Study-wide context: Whether acute or convalescent, the COVID-19 samples came from the United States, Italy and Spain. Sample material is recorded as cDNA or gDNA derived from T cells, B-cell-depleted T cells, or PBMCs.

The material sequenced was peripheral blood. This sequence joins TRBV7-9 and TRBJ1-2, with 8 bases identical to TRBD1. The receptor was derived from a woman aged 30 to 39 who had recovered from COVID-19. CDR3 sequence: CASSSGQGGSNYGYTF. CDR3 DNA: TGTGCCAGCAGCTCCGGACAGGGTGGGTCTAACTATGGCTACACCTTC.